The 11 T cell receptor beta chains reported below all come from one sample, sequenced in a study of T cell repertoires in cytomegalovirus infection. TCRdb processed the reads anew with MiXCR; each CDR3 protein has one entry. This table holds approximately 700,000 distinct CDR3 sequences, about a third found once. The sequencing input was PBMCs. The receptors originated from a human donor in good health (CMV status not recorded). Some clones in this sample may be carry-over from other donors' samples.

Note on this clonotype: The CDR3 end shows no conserved phenylalanine or tryptophan, and so a read error is likely. The chain joins TRBV2 to TRBJ2-1; TRBD2 agrees at 9 bases. V was clipped by 10 bases and J by 5 bases; unmatched bases: 9. This CDR3 is built from 14 residues. Germline V gene sequence: CDR1 SNHLY, CDR2 FYNNEI. This CDR3 is CAILIAGVDNEQFL. The CDR3 DNA is TGTGCCATACTGATAGCGGGGGTGGACAATGAGCAGTTCTTA.

The rearrangement joins TRBV12-3 or TRBV12-4 to TRBJ2-1; unclear D gene. Between the trimmed V and J ends, which lost 5 bases and 10 bases, there was a span of 9 bases. The CDR3 consists of 11 residues. CDR3 DNA: TGTGCCAGCAGTAACCCCGTAGAGCAGTTCTTC. Protein product: CASSNPVEQFF.

This clonotype was detected a few times. This chain uses TRBV6-5 with TRBJ1-1; 7 positions agree with TRBD1. Germline CDR1 reads MNHEY; CDR2 reads SVGAGI. Trimming cost V 7 bases and J 3 bases; bases outside gene matches: 14. This CDR3 spans 16 amino acids. The CDR3 DNA reads TGTGCCAGCATACAGAGCTTGGGGACAGCCTACACTGAAGCTTTCTTT. Translating gives CASIQSLGTAYTEAFF.

Comment on this clonotype: An end of the junction does not agree with germline; a read error may underlie this. CDR3 amino acids: CASSSLNTESFF. In DNA, the CDR3 is TGTGCCAGCAGTTCCTTGAACACTGAATCTTTCTTT. The V call is TRBV12-3 or TRBV12-4, the J call TRBJ1-1; D unresolved. This CDR3 region has 12 residues.

J is TRBJ1-2 and V is TRBV4-1; possibly TRBD1 for D (6 bases). The CDR3 sequence is 19 residues long. CDR1 is MGHRA and CDR2 is YSYEKL in the germline V gene. V dropped 0 bases and J dropped 0 bases, with 20 bases sitting between them. The CDR3 loop is CASSQDRGMVRGSNYGYTF. CDR3 bases: TGCGCCAGCAGCCAAGATCGGGGAATGGTCAGGGGATCTAACTATGGCTACACCTTC.

This clonotype was seen only a few times. This chain connects TRBV27 to TRBJ1-1; D is undetermined. V was clipped by 3 bases and J by 1 base, with 12 bases between them. The CDR3 is 15 amino acids. CDR1 and CDR2 from the germline V gene are MNHEY and SMNVEV (reference sequence). CDR3 nucleotide sequence: TGTGCCAGCAGTTTCTTCGGAGAGGGGAACACTGAAGCTTTCTTT. It codes for CASSFFGEGNTEAFF.

V gene TRBV2 combines with J gene TRBJ1-6, with 7 bases lining up with TRBD1. V was pared by 6 bases and J by 8 bases, with 4 bases of the junction left unmatched. From germline, CDR1 is SNHLY and CDR2 FYNNEI. The CDR3 is 13 residues long. The CDR3 sequence is CASSLQGDSPLHF. The CDR3 nucleotides read TGTGCCAGCAGCCTTCAGGGGGATTCACCCCTCCACTTT.

The chain combines TRBV7-2 with TRBJ2-2, with a weak D call TRBD2 (6 bases). Trimming took 7 bases from V and 1 from J, leaving 16 bases between them. This CDR3 is built from 16 residues. CDR1 is SGHTA and CDR2 is FQGNSA in the germline V gene. CDR3 nucleotide sequence: TGTGCCAGCATCCCGAGGGTAGCGGAGAACACCGGGGAGCTGTTTTTT. Translation gives CASIPRVAENTGELFF.

This chain connects TRBV29-1 to TRBJ2-7; D is undetermined. Germline-derived CDR1 and CDR2 are SQVTM and ANQGSEA. V lost 4 bases and J lost 0, with 13 bases in between. The CDR3 is made up of 14 amino acids. The CDR3 protein is CSVVSRDPSYEQYF. CDR3 sequence (DNA): TGCAGCGTTGTTTCGCGAGACCCCTCCTACGAGCAGTACTTC.

This clonotype was counted a few times. This chain connects TRBV12-3 or TRBV12-4 to TRBJ2-3; 8 nucleotides agree with TRBD2. The J segment lost 2 bases and the V segment lost 6 bases, leaving 4 bases of the junction unmatched. This CDR3 contains 14 residues. The CDR3 loop reads CASRVAGTTDTQYF. The CDR3, as DNA: TGTGCCAGCAGGGTAGCGGGGACCACAGATACGCAGTATTTT.

This clonotype was detected a few times. The gene calls are TRBV7-2 and TRBJ1-3, with a tentative D call TRBD1 (6 bases). The V gene's germline CDR1 is SGHTA and CDR2 FQGNSA. V was shortened by 2 bases and J by 0 bases, with 17 bases between the two germline ends. CDR3 length: 18 residues. The CDR3 loop reads CASSLFQTGAYSGNTIYF. CDR3 nucleotides: TGTGCCAGCAGCTTATTCCAGACAGGCGCCTACTCTGGAAACACCATATATTTT.